A single sample is the source of the 26 T cell receptor beta chains below, sequenced in a study of blood T cell repertoires in COVID-19. Measured with immunoSEQ multiplex PCR; TCRdb has only the in-frame clones, and not every one. The table shows 250,000 to 350,000 clones, with 87% occurring only once. Sequenced input: peripheral blood. These receptor sequences come from a woman aged 50 to 60 who had recovered from COVID-19.

The chain recombines TRBV21-1 with TRBJ2-1; the table gives TRBD1 as D, unverified against the DNA. TRBV21-1 is annotated as a pseudogene. This CDR3 is 16 amino acids long. This CDR3 reads CASSRGPGRLDNEQFF. CDR3 bases: TGTGCCAGCAGCAGGGGGCCGGGACGGTTGGACAATGAGCAGTTCTTC.

This clone appeared a single time. The chain has TRBV7-8 and TRBJ1-2, with unresolved D. Trimming removed 3 bases from V and 0 bases from J, with 11 bases in between. The CDR3 has 15 amino acids. The germline CDR1 and CDR2 sequences are SGHVS and FQNEAQ. The CDR3 region has the DNA TGTGCCAGCAGCTTTGCCGGGTTTACTAACTATGGCTACACCTTC. Encoded protein: CASSFAGFTNYGYTF.

The rearrangement joins TRBV30 to TRBJ2-3; maybe TRBD2 (6 bases). The CDR3 is 15 amino acids. V gave up 0 bases and J gave up 3 bases, with 13 bases separating them. CDR1 is GTSNPN and CDR2 is SVGIG in the germline V gene (reference sequence). CDR3 DNA sequence: TGTGCCTGGAGTGTACGTGGGAGGAGGACAGATACGCAGTATTTT. This sequence encodes CAWSVRGRRTDTQYF.

The chain combines TRBV7-3 with TRBJ2-3, with a possible D match to TRBD1 (10 bases). V was clipped by 1 base and J by 3 bases, with 20 bases between them. The CDR3 spans 18 residues. CDR1 and CDR2 (germline): SGHTA, FQGTGA. The CDR3 bases are TGTGCCAGCAGCTTAATGGGACAGGGGAGCGGGGGGACAGATACGCAGTATTTT. This translates into CASSLMGQGSGGTDTQYF.

The chain has TRBV3-1 (or the pseudogene TRBV3-2) and TRBJ2-5, with 10 bases fitting TRBD1. Germline-derived CDR1 and CDR2 are LGHDT and YNNKEL (reference sequence). The CDR3 has 17 residues. With V trimmed by 1 base and J by 3 bases, 8 bases remained unmatched. This CDR3 is CASSQGGQGGRKETQYF. CDR3 sequence (DNA): TGTGCCAGCAGCCAAGGAGGACAGGGGGGTCGAAAAGAGACCCAGTACTTC.

V and J are TRBV5-1 and TRBJ2-1; D is unclear. V shed 4 bases and J shed 7 bases, with 9 bases lying between them. The CDR3 is made up of 12 amino acids. Germline V gene lookup returns CDR1 SGHRS and CDR2 YFSETQ. This CDR3 is CASSLTRNEQFF. The CDR3 DNA reads TGCGCCAGCAGCCTCACTCGAAATGAGCAGTTCTTC.

This clone was recorded at least ten times. This sequence joins TRBV19 and TRBJ1-2; TRBD1 matches 7 bases. Germline assignment: CDR1 LNHDA and CDR2 SQIVND (reference sequence). J was trimmed by 6 bases and V by 7 bases; bases with no gene match: 5. The CDR3 is 12 residues long. The DNA for the CDR3 is TGTGCCAGTAAGACAGGGATCGATGGCTACACCTTC. This codes for CASKTGIDGYTF.

V and J are TRBV7-9 and TRBJ2-1; 10 bases align to TRBD1. V shed 4 bases, J shed 6 bases, and the junction held 6 bases outside the gene matches. CDR3 size: 15 residues. CDR1 SEHNR and CDR2 FQNEAQ come from the germline V gene (reference sequence). CDR3 sequence: CASSSTGTGVNEQFF. The CDR3 DNA sequence: TGTGCCAGCAGCTCAACCGGGACAGGGGTCAATGAGCAGTTCTTC.

The V call is TRBV5-1, the J call TRBJ2-3; a possible D gene is TRBD2 (6 bases). This CDR3 contains 16 residues. The germline V gene encodes CDR1 SGHRS and CDR2 YFSETQ. The germline V and J ends were trimmed by 0 bases and 2 bases, with 13 bases remaining between them. CDR3 DNA sequence: TGCGCCAGCAGCTTGGCCGGGGGACTTATCACAGATACGCAGTATTTT. Its translation is CASSLAGGLITDTQYF.

This clone has a count of ten or more. The chain uses TRBV5-1 and TRBJ2-7; possible D gene TRBD1, 5 bases. Germline V gene data show CDR1 as SGHRS and CDR2 as YFSETQ. The CDR3 totals 14 residues. The ends were cut back, 4 bases at V and 0 bases at J, with 11 bases in the middle. Here the CDR3 reads CASSQGLSSYEQYF. In DNA, the CDR3 is TGCGCCAGCAGCCAGGGCCTAAGCTCCTACGAGCAGTACTTC. Complete variable domain (other parts from reference TRBV5-1 and TRBJ2-7): KAGVTQTPRYLIKTRGQQVTLSCSPISGHRSVSWYQQTPGQGLQFLFEYFSETQRNKGNFPGRFSGRQFSNSRSEMNVSTLELGDSALYLCASSQGLSSYEQYFGPGTRLTVT.

The chain is built from TRBV7-6 and TRBJ2-2; 7 positions agree with TRBD2. This CDR3 contains 16 residues. In germline, CDR1 is SGHVS, CDR2 FNYEAQ. V shed 3 bases and J 5 bases; nucleotides not matched to a gene: 9. CDR3 in amino acids: CASSFSGGVITGELFF. CDR3 coding DNA: TGTGCCAGCAGCTTCTCGGGGGGAGTAATAACCGGGGAGCTGTTTTTT.

The rearrangement joins TRBV7-2 to TRBJ1-5; possible D gene TRBD1, 5 bases. This CDR3 contains 14 residues. CDR1 and CDR2 (germline): SGHTA, FQGNSA. Trimming removed 5 bases at V and 7 bases at J, with 15 bases between. The CDR3 protein is CASSQTQGNQPQHF. DNA for the CDR3: TGTGCCAGCAGCCAAACCCAGGGAAACCAGCCCCAGCATTTT.

In regard to this clone: The same CDR3 also results from other DNA sequences found in this sample. The chain has TRBV5-1 and TRBJ1-1; D may be TRBD1 (5 bases). The length of the CDR3 is 13 residues. From germline, CDR1 is SGHRS and CDR2 YFSETQ. Trimming stripped 4 bases from V and 1 base from J, with 8 bases between. The CDR3 DNA is TGCGCCAGCAGCCCAACAGGGAACACTGAAGCTTTCTTT. It codes for CASSPTGNTEAFF. The full variable domain, in which reference TRBV5-1 and TRBJ1-1 provide the parts outside the CDR3, is KAGVTQTPRYLIKTRGQQVTLSCSPISGHRSVSWYQQTPGQGLQFLFEYFSETQRNKGNFPGRFSGRQFSNSRSEMNVSTLELGDSALYLCASSPTGNTEAFFGQGTRLTVV.

This rearrangement joins TRBV5-6 to TRBJ2-5, with D perhaps matching TRBD1 (6 bases). This CDR3 is 16 amino acids long. The V end was cut by 1 base, the J end by 2 bases, with 15 bases between. Germline CDR1 reads SGHDT; CDR2 reads YYEEEE. This chain's CDR3 is CASSLLTGSPQETQYF. As DNA, the CDR3 is TGTGCCAGCAGCTTGCTGACAGGCTCCCCTCAAGAGACCCAGTACTTC.

This clone was seen a few times. CDR3 loop: CASSPGTGVSPLHF. The CDR3 region has the DNA TGTGCCAGCAGTCCCGGGACAGGGGTATCACCCCTCCACTTT. This chain connects TRBV27 to TRBJ1-6; 10 bases are shared with TRBD1. The CDR3 consists of 14 residues. CDR1 and CDR2 from the germline V gene are MNHEY and SMNVEV (reference sequence). The V and J ends lost 5 bases and 10 bases, in that order; junction bases with no gene match: 5.

The J gene is TRBJ1-2, the V gene TRBV7-9; D not resolved. There are 12 residues in the CDR3. V dropped 8 bases and J dropped 6 bases, with 13 bases sitting between them. Germline-derived CDR1 and CDR2 are SEHNR and FQNEAQ (reference sequence). CDR3 sequence: CASALGSDGYTF. The CDR3, as DNA: TGTGCCAGCGCTTTGGGGAGCGATGGCTACACCTTC.

The rearrangement uses TRBV10-2 and TRBJ1-3; perhaps TRBD1 as D (6 bases). CDR3 length: 16 residues. Deletions cut 6 bases from V and 0 bases from J, with 15 bases between. Germline CDR1 WSHSY, CDR2 SAAADI. Written as DNA, the CDR3 is TGCGCCAGCAGCGCGACCGGGACACACTCTGGAAACACCATATATTTT. Translated, it gives CASSATGTHSGNTIYF.

This clone has only a few counts. The J gene is TRBJ1-5, the V gene TRBV6-5; 7 bases map to TRBD1. Germline V gene data show CDR1 as MNHEY and CDR2 as SVGAGI. The CDR3 has 14 residues. The V gene end was trimmed by 4 bases and the J gene end by 5 bases; junction bases not matched to a gene: 5. The CDR3 spells CASSSGQPYQPQHF. The DNA for the CDR3 is TGTGCCAGCAGTTCGGGACAGCCCTATCAGCCCCAGCATTTT.

The V call is TRBV18, the J call TRBJ2-3, with TRBD1 matching over 7 bases. The V gene end was trimmed by 2 bases and the J gene end by 0 bases; junction bases not matched to a gene: 2. The CDR3 has 15 amino acids. Germline CDR1 KGHSH, CDR2 LQKENI. CDR3 in amino acids: CASSPVQGSTDTQYF. The CDR3 region has the DNA TGTGCCAGCTCACCAGTACAGGGGAGCACAGATACGCAGTATTTT.

The chain joins TRBV5-6 to TRBJ1-1, with D possibly matching TRBD1 (6 bases). CDR1 and CDR2 from the germline V gene are SGHDT and YYEEEE. CDR3 length: 15 amino acids. Trimming removed 5 bases from V and 6 bases from J, with 20 bases in between. The CDR3 loop reads CASSSGAEQWAEAFF. CDR3 nucleotide sequence: TGTGCCAGCAGTTCAGGGGCCGAACAATGGGCTGAAGCTTTCTTT. The complete variable domain, with remaining parts taken from reference TRBV5-6 and TRBJ1-1, reads DAGVTQSPTHLIKTRGQQVTLRCSPKSGHDTVSWYQQALGQGPQFIFQYYEEEERQRGNFPDRFSGHQFPNYSSELNVNALLLGDSALYLCASSSGAEQWAEAFFGQGTRLTVV.

The gene calls are TRBV4-2 and TRBJ1-3; D remains unclear. The germline CDR1 and CDR2 sequences are LGHNA and YNFKEQ. This CDR3 comprises 15 residues. The V gene lost 1 base and the J gene lost 4 bases, with 11 bases spanning the gap. The CDR3 sequence is CASSQASGKGNTIYF. CDR3 bases: TGTGCCAGCAGCCAAGCTTCGGGAAAAGGAAACACCATATATTTT.

The chain carries TRBV7-9 and TRBJ1-6; TRBD1 agrees at 7 bases. V lost 5 bases and J lost 7; bases outside the gene matches: 2. Germline CDR1 reads SEHNR; CDR2 reads FQNEAQ (reference sequence). There are 13 residues in the CDR3. CDR3 amino acids: CASSKTGNSPLHF. DNA for the CDR3: TGTGCCAGCAGCAAGACAGGGAATTCACCCCTCCACTTT.

The chain is built from TRBV28 and TRBJ1-1; 7 bases map to TRBD1. The V gene's germline CDR1 is MDHEN and CDR2 SYDVKM. The J segment lost 4 bases and the V segment lost 7 bases, leaving 9 bases of the junction unmatched. This CDR3 region has 14 residues. The CDR3 coding sequence is TGTGCCAGCACCATACAGGGGCCGGTCACTGAAGCTTTCTTT. Amino acid sequence: CASTIQGPVTEAFF. The entire variable domain, with the rest obtained from reference TRBV28 and TRBJ1-1, is as follows: DVKVTQSSRYLVKRTGEKVFLECVQDMDHENMFWYRQDPGLGLRLIYFSYDVKMKEKGDIPEGYSVSREKKERFSLILESASTNQTSMYLCASTIQGPVTEAFFGQGTRLTVV.

This chain connects TRBV12-3 or TRBV12-4 to TRBJ1-1, with unresolved D. Trimming shortened V by 6 bases and J by 5 bases, and 7 bases separated the two germline ends. CDR3 length: 11 amino acids. CDR3: CASRVATEAFF. DNA of the CDR3: TGTGCCAGCAGGGTTGCGACTGAAGCTTTCTTT.

The chain is built from TRBV4-3 and TRBJ2-4; 10 bases fit TRBD2. The CDR3 length is 16 residues. V dropped 5 bases and J dropped 6; count of bases not matched to a gene: 10. Germline CDR1 is LGHNA and CDR2 is YSLEER. CDR3 loop: CASSAGLARVGNIQYF. CDR3 in DNA: TGCGCCAGCAGCGCGGGACTAGCGAGAGTCGGAAACATTCAGTACTTC.

The rearrangement uses TRBV9 and TRBJ2-2; D is unresolved. The CDR3 runs 13 residues. With 0 bases removed from V and 7 bases from J, the gap between germline ends came to 7 bases. CDR1 and CDR2 from the germline V gene are SGDLS and YYNGEE. CDR3 sequence (DNA): TGTGCCAGCAGCGTAGCCAGTCACGGGGAGCTGTTTTTT. Translating gives CASSVASHGELFF. The whole variable domain, remainder taken from reference TRBV9 and TRBJ2-2, is DSGVTQTPKHLITATGQRVTLRCSPRSGDLSVYWYQQSLDQGLQFLIQYYNGEERAKGNILERFSAQQFPDLHSELNLSSLELGDSALYFCASSVASHGELFFGEGSRLTVL.